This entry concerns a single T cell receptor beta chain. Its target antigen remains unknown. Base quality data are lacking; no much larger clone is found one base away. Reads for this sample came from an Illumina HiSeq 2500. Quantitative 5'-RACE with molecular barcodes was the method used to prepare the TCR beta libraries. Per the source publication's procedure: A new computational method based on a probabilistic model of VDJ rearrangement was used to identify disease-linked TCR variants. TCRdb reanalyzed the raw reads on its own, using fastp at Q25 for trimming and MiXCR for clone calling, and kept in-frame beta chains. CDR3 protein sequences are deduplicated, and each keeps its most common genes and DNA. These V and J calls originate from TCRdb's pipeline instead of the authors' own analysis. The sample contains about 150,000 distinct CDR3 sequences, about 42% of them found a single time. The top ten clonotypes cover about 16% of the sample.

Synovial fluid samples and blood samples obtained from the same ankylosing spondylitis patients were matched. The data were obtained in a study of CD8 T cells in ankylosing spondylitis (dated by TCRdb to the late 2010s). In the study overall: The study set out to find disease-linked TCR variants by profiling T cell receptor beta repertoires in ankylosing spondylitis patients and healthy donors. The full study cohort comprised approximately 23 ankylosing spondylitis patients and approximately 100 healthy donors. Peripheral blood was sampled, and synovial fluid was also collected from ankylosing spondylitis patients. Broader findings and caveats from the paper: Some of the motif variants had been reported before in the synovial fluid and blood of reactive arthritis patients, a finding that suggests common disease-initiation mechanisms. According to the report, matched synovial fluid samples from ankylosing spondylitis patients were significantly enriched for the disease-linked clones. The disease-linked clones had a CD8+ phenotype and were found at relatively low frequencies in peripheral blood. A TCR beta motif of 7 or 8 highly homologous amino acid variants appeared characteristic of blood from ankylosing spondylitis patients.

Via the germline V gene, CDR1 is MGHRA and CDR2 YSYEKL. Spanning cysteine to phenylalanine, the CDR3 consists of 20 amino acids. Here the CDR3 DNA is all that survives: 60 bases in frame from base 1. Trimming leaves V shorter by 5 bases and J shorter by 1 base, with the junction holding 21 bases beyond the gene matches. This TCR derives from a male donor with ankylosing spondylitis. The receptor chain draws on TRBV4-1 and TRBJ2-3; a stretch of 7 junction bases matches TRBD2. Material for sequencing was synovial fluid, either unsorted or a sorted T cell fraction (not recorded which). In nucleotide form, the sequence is TGCGCCAGCAGCTCCTGGGAGGGCCAGTTATATAATGAAGGCACAGATACGCAGTATTTT. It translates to CASSSWEGQLYNEGTDTQYF.